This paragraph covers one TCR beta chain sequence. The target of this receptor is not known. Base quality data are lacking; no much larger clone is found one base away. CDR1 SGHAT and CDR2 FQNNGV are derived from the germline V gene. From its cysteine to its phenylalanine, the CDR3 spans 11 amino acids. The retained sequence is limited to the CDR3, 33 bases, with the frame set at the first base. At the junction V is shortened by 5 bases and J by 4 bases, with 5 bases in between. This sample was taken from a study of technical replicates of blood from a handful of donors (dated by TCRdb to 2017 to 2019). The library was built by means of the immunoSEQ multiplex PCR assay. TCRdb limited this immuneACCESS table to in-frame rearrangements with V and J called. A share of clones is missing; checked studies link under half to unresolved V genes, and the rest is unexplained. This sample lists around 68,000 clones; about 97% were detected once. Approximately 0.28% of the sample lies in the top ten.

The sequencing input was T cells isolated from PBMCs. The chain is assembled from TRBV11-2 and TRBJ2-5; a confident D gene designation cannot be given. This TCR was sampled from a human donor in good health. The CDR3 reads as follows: CASSPGETQYF. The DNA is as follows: TGTGCCAGCAGCCCAGGAGAGACCCAGTACTTC.